This T cell receptor (beta chain) is from a study of shared clonotypes between healthy human individuals (dated by TCRdb to 2020 to 2021). About the investigation overall: The cohort included a few men and a couple of women between 18 and 49 years of age. For each donor, three plates each were used for CD4 naive and CD4 memory, two plates were used for CD8 naive, and one plate was used for CD8 memory. To estimate repertoire size and how much clonotype sharing occurs between individuals, the study deeply sequenced the blood TCR repertoires of about five healthy adults. Libraries were prepared and TCR repertoires were sequenced by different laboratories using diverse techniques, in order to increase sequencing depth and limit assay-specific biases. Per donor, leukapheresis produced somewhere between about 0.94 and 10 billion PBMCs. Overall study outcomes, separate from this receptor: The genetic and exposure-history diversity represented was limited by the small number of donors. Across a few donors, around 5% of naive CD4, approximately 3.6% of naive CD8, about 2% of memory CD4, and over 0.35% of memory CD8 clonotypes were shared. Naive subsets generally had larger estimated clonotype richness than memory subsets. Sampling was limited to blood, and TCR repertoires in tissue likely differ from TCR repertoires in blood. Compared with non-shared clonotypes, the clonotypes found in all four sorted-subset donors had higher generation probabilities. Rarefaction of sorted-subset datasets indicated incomplete sequencing despite the large sequencing depth. Based on pairwise subsampling, the degree of clonotype sharing among donors was expected to be affected by sequencing depth.

CD8 naive samples consisted of CD45RO-negative cells that were positively selected for CCR7, yielding a CD45RA+CCR7+ population without TemRA cells. Donors were healthy HIV-negative adults with no recently reported acute infections or vaccinations. Only Caucasian adults living in Nashville, Tennessee, USA were represented among the donors. After blood collection by leukapheresis, PBMCs were isolated using Ficoll-Histopaque density gradient centrifugation and then cryopreserved in the vapor phase of liquid nitrogen. Purity and quantity of every magnetically sorted T cell population were checked by analytical flow cytometry. Genomic DNA was isolated from each sorted fraction and quantified by UV absorbance on a Nanodrop 2000c. Using the deep immunoSEQ assay, TCR CDR3 regions were amplified from genomic DNA by multiplex PCR. For each cell subset, the extracted genomic DNA was distributed evenly across all wells of several immunoSEQ 96-well plates, and each plate served as one replicate. For sorted subsets, 200 ng of genomic DNA, equivalent to some 30,000 T cell genomes, went into each replicate PCR. Purified libraries were quantified with a Qubit 3.0 fluorometer, sized on a Bioanalyzer 2100, and re-quantified with the KAPA Library Quantification kit. Each immunoSEQ 96-well plate was sequenced on its own single-read 150-cycle Illumina NextSeq 550 flow cell. The authors' pipeline ran thus. Because only junctional sequences without quality scores were contained in the immunoSEQ output, filtering matching that applied to full-length reads could not be performed. To assign V/J genes and CDR3, sequences were annotated against IMGT germline references using PyIR, a Python wrapper for IgBLAST v1.9. Reads were filtered out if the reads had weak V/J assignments (E-value above 1e-6), no CDR3, stop codons, out-of-frame junctions, or ambiguous translated residues. V3J clonotypes were defined as sequences sharing the same inferred V gene, J gene, and CDR3 amino acid sequence. To compute the percentage overlap between repertoires, the number of shared unique clonotypes was divided by the size of the smaller repertoire. Richness of each repertoire was evaluated using RTK rarefaction, the Chao1 estimator, and Recon v2.1 estimates of unobserved clonotypes. For all TCRbeta clonotypes obtained by the gDNA method from a few donors, generation probabilities were computed with OLGA. Drawn from immuneACCESS, this table holds only the in-frame rearrangements with V and J called that TCRdb kept. Clones are partly lost; checked studies trace under half to an unresolved V gene and leave the rest unexplained. The D gene and trimming were derived from the DNA, and the V and J assignments and clone size from that table. For this sample the table gives 600,000 or so clones, of which 95% to 98% were detected only once. The top ten clonotypes cover 0.3% of the sample.

From the cysteine through the phenylalanine, the CDR3 covers 14 amino acids. Just the 42-base CDR3 DNA is kept, in frame starting at base 1. The germline V and J ends show losses of 5 bases and 4 bases respectively, and no gene match explains 6 bases of the junction. In the germline V gene (reference sequence), CDR1 corresponds to SEHNR and CDR2 to FQNEAQ. As to this clone: No antigen is known for it. Base qualities are missing; no much larger clone stands one base away.

The sequence is built from TRBV7-9 and TRBJ1-2; 8 central bases correspond to TRBD1. The clonotype comes from a man younger than 40 in good health. Input material: naive CD8+ T cells sorted from blood. What this sample's cell subset or site label stands for: CD45RA+CCR7+. The nucleotide sequence is given as TGTGCCAGCAGCGAGTCCACAGGGGGCTATGGCTACACCTTC. The translation is CASSESTGGYGYTF.